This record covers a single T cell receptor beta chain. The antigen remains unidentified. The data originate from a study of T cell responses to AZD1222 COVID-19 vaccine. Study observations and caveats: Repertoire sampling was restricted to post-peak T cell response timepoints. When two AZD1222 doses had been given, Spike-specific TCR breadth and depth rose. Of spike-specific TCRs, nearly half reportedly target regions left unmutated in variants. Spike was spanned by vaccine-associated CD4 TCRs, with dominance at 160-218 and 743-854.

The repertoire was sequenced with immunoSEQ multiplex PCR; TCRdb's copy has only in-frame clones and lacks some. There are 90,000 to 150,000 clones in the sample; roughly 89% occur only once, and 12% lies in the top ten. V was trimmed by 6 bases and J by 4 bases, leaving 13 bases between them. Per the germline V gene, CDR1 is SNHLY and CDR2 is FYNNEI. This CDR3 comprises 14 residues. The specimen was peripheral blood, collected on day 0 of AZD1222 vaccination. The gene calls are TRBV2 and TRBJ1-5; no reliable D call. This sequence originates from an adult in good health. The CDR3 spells CASRGYQANQPQHF. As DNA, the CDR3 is TGTGCCAGCAGGGGCTATCAGGCTAATCAGCCCCAGCATTTT.